The 13 T cell receptor beta chains in this list originate from one sample, sequenced in a study of shared clonotypes between healthy human individuals. The method was immunoSEQ multiplex PCR; TCRdb's version includes in-frame clones alone and lacks a portion of them. The table has 850,000 to 1,200,000 clones, 65% to 80% seen once; the top ten hold 1.4%. The sample consisted of memory CD4+ T cells sorted from blood. As to subset: CD45RA-negative fraction. The receptors shown here come from a man aged 18 to 35 in good health.

This chain uses TRBV6-5 with TRBJ1-4; no clear D gene. Trimming removed 0 bases from V and 7 bases from J, with 9 bases in between. The germline V gene encodes CDR1 MNHEY and CDR2 SVGAGI. CDR3 length: 14 amino acids. CDR3 sequence (DNA): TGTGCCAGCAGTTACTCGACCAAGGGTGAAAAACTGTTTTTT. Protein: CASSYSTKGEKLFF.

The chain uses TRBV7-2 and TRBJ1-5; D may be TRBD1 (5 bases). CDR1 is SGHTA and CDR2 is FQGNSA in the germline V gene. This CDR3 region has 14 residues. V dropped 1 base and J dropped 6 bases, with 10 bases sitting between them. CDR3 in amino acids: CASSLGAGSQPQHF. The CDR3 DNA sequence: TGTGCCAGCAGCTTAGGGGCAGGGAGTCAGCCCCAGCATTTT.

CDR3 DNA: TGTGCCATCAGTGAGACCGGGGCCCCGACGGAGGGCTACACCTTC. This codes for CAISETGAPTEGYTF. The chain couples TRBV10-3 to TRBJ1-2; possible D gene TRBD1, 5 bases. In germline, CDR1 is ENHRY, CDR2 SYGVKD. The V and J ends lost 2 bases and 8 bases respectively, with 18 bases between them. The CDR3 spans 15 residues.

This clone came up a few times. The chain couples TRBV19 to TRBJ1-1; no firm D call. V gave up 4 bases and J gave up 3 bases, with 9 bases separating them. The CDR3 extends over 13 amino acids. Per germline, CDR1 LNHDA and CDR2 SQIVND (reference sequence). CDR3 protein: CASSRRRDTEAFF. CDR3 nucleotide sequence: TGTGCCAGTAGTAGACGCCGGGACACTGAAGCTTTCTTT.

This chain links TRBV30 with TRBJ2-7; no reliable D call. The germline V and J ends were trimmed by 0 bases and 0 bases, with 12 bases remaining between them. The CDR3 has 15 residues. The germline gives CDR1 GTSNPN, CDR2 SVGIG (reference sequence). CDR3 sequence reads: CAWSVLGRFSYEQYF. DNA for the CDR3: TGTGCCTGGAGTGTACTCGGCCGGTTCTCCTACGAGCAGTACTTC.

J is TRBJ2-6 and V is TRBV19; D not certain. V lost 3 bases to trimming and J lost 2 bases, with 8 bases between them. CDR1 LNHDA and CDR2 SQIVND come from the germline V gene (reference sequence). This CDR3 comprises 15 residues. The CDR3: CASSMWAPGANVLTF. The CDR3 DNA follows: TGTGCCAGTAGTATGTGGGCTCCTGGGGCCAACGTCCTGACTTTC.

The rearrangement uses TRBV7-2 and TRBJ2-7; 9 nucleotides match TRBD1. The trim removed 1 base at V and 3 bases at J, leaving 1 base unmatched. Germline loops: CDR1 SGHTA, CDR2 FQGNSA. CDR3 length: 14 amino acids. In DNA form, the CDR3 reads TGTGCCAGCAGCTTAGTGGGACAGGGCTACGAGCAGTACTTC. This encodes CASSLVGQGYEQYF.

This clone was seen once. The V and J genes are TRBV27 and TRBJ1-2; 7 bases are a match to TRBD1. CDR1 MNHEY and CDR2 SMNVEV come from the germline V gene (reference sequence). The CDR3 totals 14 residues. J lost 7 bases, V lost 5 bases, and 10 bases had no gene match. The chain's CDR3 is CASSDRGGAGGYTF. CDR3 nucleotides: TGTGCCAGCAGTGACAGAGGGGGCGCAGGTGGCTACACCTTC.

The rearrangement links TRBV19 to TRBJ2-3, with TRBD2 matching over 12 bases. Germline V CDR1 and CDR2: LNHDA, SQIVND (reference sequence). CDR3 length: 15 residues. V gave up 10 bases and J gave up 0 bases; unmatched junction bases: 5. This CDR3 is CATTGTSGSTDTQYF. The CDR3 region has the DNA TGTGCCACTACCGGGACTAGCGGGAGCACAGATACGCAGTATTTT.

V and J are TRBV5-1 and TRBJ2-3, with 7 bases that match TRBD2. CDR1 is SGHRS and CDR2 is YFSETQ in the germline V gene. J was trimmed by 8 bases and V by 2 bases; bases with no gene match: 14. This CDR3 region has 16 residues. The CDR3: CASSLIGRESKGTQYF. The DNA of the CDR3 is TGCGCCAGCAGCTTAATAGGGCGGGAGTCAAAGGGTACGCAGTATTTT.

The genes are TRBV10-2 and TRBJ2-7; TRBD1 agrees at 10 bases. The ends lost 6 bases at V and 6 bases at J; junction bases unmatched: 8. The CDR3 spans 14 residues. Per the germline V gene, CDR1 is WSHSY and CDR2 is SAAADI. This chain's CDR3 is CASSDRDRGGEQYF. CDR3 DNA sequence: TGCGCCAGCAGCGACCGGGACAGGGGTGGCGAGCAGTACTTC.

This clone was seen more than once but under ten times. Other DNA sequences of this sample code for an identical CDR3. The gene calls are TRBV29-1 and TRBJ1-2; the match to TRBD1 covers 8 bases. Germline lookup yields CDR1 SQVTM and CDR2 ANQGSEA. V dropped 6 bases and J dropped 4; count of bases not matched to a gene: 1. This CDR3 is built from 11 residues. The CDR3 reads CSVDRGYGYTF. The CDR3 coding sequence is TGCAGCGTCGACAGGGGCTATGGCTACACCTTC. Together with reference TRBV29-1 and TRBJ1-2, the CDR3 gives the full variable domain: SAVISQKPSRDICQRGTSLTIQCQVDSQVTMMFWYRQQPGQSLTLIATANQGSEATYESGFVIDKFPISRPNLTFSTLTVSNMSPEDSSIYLCSVDRGYGYTFGSGTRLTVV.

This chain joins TRBV11-2 and TRBJ2-3; D gene uncertain. CDR1 is SGHAT, CDR2 FQNNGV, per germline. The ends were cut back, 0 bases at V and 2 bases at J, with 15 bases in the middle. There are 17 residues in the CDR3. Here the CDR3 reads CASSLDPRSVYTDTQYF. The CDR3 nucleotides are TGTGCCAGCAGCTTAGATCCGCGGAGTGTGTACACAGATACGCAGTATTTT.